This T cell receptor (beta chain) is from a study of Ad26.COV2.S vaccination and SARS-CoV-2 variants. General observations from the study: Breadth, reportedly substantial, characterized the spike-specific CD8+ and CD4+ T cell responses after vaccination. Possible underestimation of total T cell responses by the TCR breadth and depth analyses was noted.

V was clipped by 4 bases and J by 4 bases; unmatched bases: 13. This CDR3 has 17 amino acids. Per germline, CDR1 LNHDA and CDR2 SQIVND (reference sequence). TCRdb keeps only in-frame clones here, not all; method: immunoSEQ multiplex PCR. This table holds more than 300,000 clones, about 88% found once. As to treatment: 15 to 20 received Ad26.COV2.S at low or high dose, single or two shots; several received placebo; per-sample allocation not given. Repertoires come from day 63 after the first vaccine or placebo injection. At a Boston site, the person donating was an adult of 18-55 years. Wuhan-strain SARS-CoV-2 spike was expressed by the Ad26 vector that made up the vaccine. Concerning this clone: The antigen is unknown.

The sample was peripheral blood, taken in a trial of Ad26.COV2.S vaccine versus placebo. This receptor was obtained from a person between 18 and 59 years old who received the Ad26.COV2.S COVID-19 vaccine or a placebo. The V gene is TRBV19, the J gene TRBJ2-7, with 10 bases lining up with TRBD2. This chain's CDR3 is CASSTVRTSGLPYEQYF. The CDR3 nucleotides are TGTGCCAGTAGTACCGTCAGGACTAGCGGACTACCTTACGAGCAGTACTTC.